What follows is one T cell receptor (beta chain) and its context. Generated by immunoSEQ multiplex PCR, the TCRdb table keeps only in-frame clones and is missing some. The table has over 85,000 clones, roughly 87% seen once; the top ten hold roughly 5.2%. Germline CDR1 and CDR2: MGHRA and YSYEKL. This CDR3 comprises 15 residues. Trimming shortened V by 0 bases and J by 2 bases, and 11 bases separated the two germline ends. While infection was still active, Seattle patients were enrolled and then followed longitudinally. This entry is derived from a study of blood T cell repertoires in COVID-19. Study background: Researchers got acute and convalescent COVID-19 samples from the United States, Italy and Spain.

This receptor was obtained from a woman between 50 and 59 years old with COVID-19, enrolled during active disease. The chain couples TRBV4-1 to TRBJ2-7; D ambiguous. Sequenced: peripheral blood. CDR3 nucleotide sequence: TGCGCCAGCAGCCAAGATCGCCAGGAACCCTACGAGCAGTACTTC. Its translation is CASSQDRQEPYEQYF.